What follows are 20 T cell receptor beta chains derived from one specimen sequenced in a study of blood T cells in healthy people across ages. Together with a sample-barcoded 5' primer, a J-beta primer mix was included in a second PCR lasting about 6 to 11 cycles. From the 5' RACE reads, TCRdb called clonotypes with MiXCR, one entry per CDR3 protein. The sample includes around 990,000 distinct CDR3 sequences, around two fifths seen only once; the top ten take roughly 14%. The material sequenced was blood. The receptor set was obtained from a man between 18 and 29 years old in good health.

About this clonotype: At one end the junction does not follow the germline gene, possibly because of a read error. V gene TRBV7-2 combines with J gene TRBJ2-5, with 8 bases identical to TRBD2. The CDR3 is 15 amino acids. CDR1 is SGHTA and CDR2 is FQGNSA in the germline V gene. The CDR3 loop is CASGLAGRNQETQYF. In DNA form, the CDR3 reads TGTGCCAGCGGCTTAGCGGGGAGGAACCAAGAGACCCAGTACTTC.

In regard to this clonotype: Compared with germline, one end of the junction differs, possibly owing to a read error. V is TRBV4-3 and J is TRBJ2-3, with 9 nucleotides matching TRBD2. The CDR3 extends over 20 amino acids. Germline lookup yields CDR1 LGHNA and CDR2 YSLEER. CDR3 DNA sequence: TGCGCCAGTAGCCAAGATCCCCCTAGCGGGGCAACTACTAGCACAGATACGCAGTATTTT. Protein product: CASSQDPPSGATTSTDTQYF.

This clonotype turned up a few times. The genes are TRBV29-1 and TRBJ1-2; D is possibly TRBD1 (5 bases). The germline gives CDR1 SQVTM, CDR2 ANQGSEA. The length of the CDR3 is 11 residues. V lost 7 bases to trimming and J lost 3 bases, with 9 bases between them. CDR3 region: CSGTTDYGYTF. CDR3 nucleotides: TGCAGCGGGACAACGGACTATGGCTACACCTTC. The full variable domain, rest sourced from reference TRBV29-1 and TRBJ1-2, is SAVISQKPSRDICQRGTSLTIQCQVDSQVTMMFWYRQQPGQSLTLIATANQGSEATYESGFVIDKFPISRPNLTFSTLTVSNMSPEDSSIYLCSGTTDYGYTFGSGTRLTVV.

This clonotype was observed once. One end of the junction is discordant with germline, which a read error may explain. The chain employs TRBV4-1 and TRBJ2-2, with no clear D. The length of the CDR3 is 12 residues. CDR1 and CDR2 (germline): MGHRA, YSYEKL. Here the CDR3 reads CAGSQGVEELFF. The CDR3 DNA reads TGCGCCGGCAGCCAAGGAGTCGAGGAGCTGTTTTTT.

Only a few counts were recorded for this clonotype. This rearrangement joins TRBV6-5 to TRBJ2-3; 8 positions agree with TRBD1. The CDR3 loop spans 16 amino acids. After removal of 0 bases from V and 2 bases from J, the junction contained 4 bases not matched to a gene. Germline lookup yields CDR1 MNHEY and CDR2 SVGAGI. The CDR3 DNA is TGTGCCAGCAGTTACTCTGCAGGGGGCTTCACAGATACGCAGTATTTT. Amino acid sequence: CASSYSAGGFTDTQYF.

J is TRBJ2-2 and V is TRBV5-6; D may be TRBD2 (6 bases). V lost 4 bases and J lost 2, with 18 bases in between. The CDR3 has 17 amino acids. Per germline, CDR1 SGHDT and CDR2 YYEEEE. CDR3 protein: CASSPLGAGANTGELFF. The CDR3 DNA reads TGTGCCAGCAGCCCCCTCGGAGCGGGTGCTAACACCGGGGAGCTGTTTTTT.

The chain recombines TRBV12-3 or TRBV12-4 with TRBJ2-3; 7 bases align to TRBD1. V was clipped by 6 bases and J by 6 bases; unmatched bases: 9. This CDR3 is 14 amino acids long. The DNA for the CDR3 is TGTGCCAGCAGGAAGACAGGGTCAGGTGATACGCAGTATTTT. Translation: CASRKTGSGDTQYF.

There are a few counts of this clonotype. The rearrangement uses TRBV4-1 and TRBJ2-5; D is unresolved. Trimming removed 4 bases at V and 0 bases at J, with 9 bases between. This CDR3 is 14 amino acids long. Germline CDR1 is MGHRA and CDR2 is YSYEKL. The CDR3 protein is CASSRGMYQETQYF. CDR3 DNA sequence: TGCGCCAGCAGCCGGGGTATGTACCAAGAGACCCAGTACTTC.

This clonotype was detected a few times. This chain links TRBV12-3 or TRBV12-4 with TRBJ2-7; D is uncertain. The CDR3 totals 13 residues. With 6 bases removed from V and 5 bases from J, the gap between germline ends came to 14 bases. The CDR3 coding sequence is TGTGCCAGCAGCCCCGTAGGGTCCCACGAGCAGTACTTC. Its translation: CASSPVGSHEQYF.

This clonotype was seen a few times. Since a much larger clone is just one base distant, this may be a read error. The CDR3 nucleotides read TGTGCCAGCAGCCCCGGGACAGGGAAAACTGAAGCTTTCTTT. Amino acid sequence: CASSPGTGKTEAFF. This chain joins TRBV6-6 and TRBJ1-1, with 9 bases aligning to TRBD1. The V segment lost 6 bases and the J segment 5 bases; nucleotides outside the gene matches: 7. The CDR3 runs 14 residues. Germline lookup yields CDR1 MNHNY and CDR2 SVGAGI (reference sequence).

The sample holds a few counts of this clonotype. V is TRBV5-6 and J is TRBJ2-4, with 7 bases fitting TRBD1. With 4 bases clipped from V and 5 bases from J, the junction kept 6 bases outside the gene matches. Germline lookup yields CDR1 SGHDT and CDR2 YYEEEE. The CDR3 has 14 amino acids. The CDR3 DNA reads as TGTGCCAGCAGCCTGCCGGGACAGCAAAACATTCAGTACTTC. It codes for CASSLPGQQNIQYF.

The chain employs TRBV7-2 and TRBJ1-3; D gene unclear. The germline V gene has CDR1 SGHTA and CDR2 FQGNSA. This CDR3 spans 13 amino acids. Trimming cost V 5 bases and J 5 bases, with 10 bases left between them. The CDR3, as DNA: TGTGCCAGCAGCCCCCGGGAGAGAAACACCATATATTTT. It translates to CASSPRERNTIYF.

This clonotype has more than one count but fewer than ten. V usage is TRBV7-2 and J usage is TRBJ2-3; D unresolved. Trimming stripped 1 base from V and 6 bases from J, with 11 bases between. CDR1 is SGHTA, CDR2 FQGNSA, per germline. The CDR3 sequence is 14 residues long. The CDR3 DNA reads as TGTGCCAGCAGCTTAGTTTTGACATCGGATACGCAGTATTTT. The encoded protein is CASSLVLTSDTQYF.

The chain couples TRBV9 to TRBJ1-5; a weak D match, TRBD1 (5 bases). V gave up 3 bases and J gave up 3 bases, with 7 bases separating them. The CDR3 runs to 13 residues. Germline lookup yields CDR1 SGDLS and CDR2 YYNGEE. CDR3 residues: CASSGGTNQPQHF. The CDR3 nucleotides are TGTGCCAGCAGCGGAGGGACCAATCAGCCCCAGCATTTT.

V gene TRBV4-2 combines with J gene TRBJ1-2; 9 positions match TRBD1. This CDR3 contains 15 residues. The germline gives CDR1 LGHNA, CDR2 YNFKEQ. V lost 3 bases, J lost 7 bases, and 9 bases stayed unmatched. The CDR3 nucleotides read TGTGCCAGCAGCCATCTCGGGGACAGGGCGTCTGGCTACACCTTC. Protein: CASSHLGDRASGYTF.

The rearrangement links TRBV28 to TRBJ1-4; 9 bases line up with TRBD1. Trimming removed 5 bases from V and 12 bases from J; junction bases left unmatched: 7. The germline gives CDR1 MDHEN, CDR2 SYDVKM. This CDR3 spans 13 amino acids. The CDR3 DNA is TGTGCCAGCAGTCCTCCGGGACAGGGACAACTGTTTTTT. This encodes CASSPPGQGQLFF.

DNA for the CDR3: TGTGCCAGCAGGGCCGACAGGGGCAACACTGAAGCTTTCTTT. Translating gives CASRADRGNTEAFF. The rearrangement links TRBV2 to TRBJ1-1, with 8 bases that match TRBD1. V shed 6 bases and J 2 bases; nucleotides not matched to a gene: 5. This CDR3 is 14 amino acids long. The V gene's germline CDR1 is SNHLY and CDR2 FYNNEI.

Many counts were recorded for this clonotype. This sequence joins TRBV20-1 and TRBJ2-7, with TRBD1 matching 7 bases. The CDR3 is made up of 12 amino acids. With 5 bases clipped from V and 2 bases from J, the junction kept 3 bases outside the gene matches. CDR1 and CDR2 from the germline V gene are DFQATT and SNEGSKA (reference sequence). CDR3 region: CSAGDRTYEQYF. For the CDR3, the DNA is TGCAGTGCTGGGGACAGAACCTACGAGCAGTACTTC.

The V call is TRBV11-2, the J call TRBJ2-2; unclear D gene. CDR1 and CDR2 (germline): SGHAT, FQNNGV. Trimming shortened V by 2 bases and J by 9 bases, and 22 bases separated the two germline ends. This CDR3 has 17 amino acids. The CDR3 nucleotides read TGTGCCAGCAGCTTATCAGCCATTGGGCCCTCAAAGTGGGAGCTGTTTTTT. Its translation: CASSLSAIGPSKWELFF. Filled out from reference TRBV11-2 and TRBJ2-2, the complete variable domain reads EAGVAQSPRYKIIEKRQSVAFWCNPISGHATLYWYQQILGQGPKLLIQFQNNGVVDDSQLPKDRFSAERLKGVDSTLKIQPAKLEDSAVYLCASSLSAIGPSKWELFFGEGSRLTVL.

The chain carries TRBV7-9 and TRBJ1-2; D is undetermined. Trimming took off 0 bases at V and 0 bases at J, with 11 bases between the two ends. This CDR3 comprises 16 residues. Germline V gene data show CDR1 as SEHNR and CDR2 as FQNEAQ (reference sequence). This CDR3 reads CASSLAPTETNYGYTF. In nucleotides, the CDR3 is TGTGCCAGCAGCTTAGCGCCCACGGAAACTAACTATGGCTACACCTTC.